A selection of T cell receptor beta chains follows, all from one sample in a study of blood T cells in healthy people across ages. TCRdb passed the 5' RACE reads through MiXCR, listing each CDR3 protein once. The profile shows 800,000 to 1,300,000 distinct CDR3 sequences, about 23% of them singletons. This same sample was also taken into another study, of T cells of mothers and their children.

Sequencing input: blood. The receptors were gathered from a girl aged 2-10 years in good health. Both conserved end residues are part of each CDR3. D genes are given only for firm matches. Only part of the rows carry a size: once, few, many, or a class if the clone is expanded.

D gene: NA; V gene: TRBV6-2/TRBV6-3; J gene: TRBJ2-5; clone size: few; CDR3 DNA: TGTGCCAGCAGGGGATCATCTGGTGAGACCCAGTACTTC; CDR3 protein: CASRGSSGETQYF
D gene: NA; V gene: TRBV21-1; J gene: TRBJ2-5; clone size: few; CDR3 DNA: TGTGCCAGCAGCAAAGGAGTAAAGCTAGCAACCACCCAGTACTTC; CDR3 protein: CASSKGVKLATTQYF
D gene: TRBD2; V gene: TRBV7-8; J gene: TRBJ2-1; clone size: few; CDR3 DNA: TGTGCCAGCAGGCTCGGGACTAGAGGCGATGAGCAGTTCTTC; CDR3 protein: CASRLGTRGDEQFF
D gene: NA; V gene: TRBV25-1; J gene: TRBJ2-2; clone size: few; CDR3 DNA: TGTGCCAGCAGTGAATACCTGGGGACCGGGGAGCTGTTTTTT; CDR3 protein: CASSEYLGTGELFF
D gene: TRBD2; V gene: TRBV20-1; J gene: TRBJ2-5; clone size: NA; CDR3 DNA: TGCAGTGCCCGCCCGGCGGGAGAAGAGACCCAGTACTTC; CDR3 protein: CSARPAGEETQYF
D gene: NA; V gene: TRBV29-1; J gene: TRBJ2-7; clone size: few; CDR3 DNA: TGCAGCGTTGAAAAGCCCGGCAGCTACGAGCAGTACTTC; CDR3 protein: CSVEKPGSYEQYF
D gene: NA; V gene: TRBV10-3; J gene: TRBJ2-2; clone size: NA; CDR3 DNA: TGTGCCATCAGTGAGGTGGCAGGGGAGGCCGGGGAGCTGTTTTTT; CDR3 protein: CAISEVAGEAGELFF
D gene: NA; V gene: TRBV28; J gene: TRBJ2-7; clone size: few; CDR3 DNA: TGTGCCAGCCTCCGGGAGACGGGGTACGAGCAGTACTTC; CDR3 protein: CASLRETGYEQYF
D gene: NA; V gene: TRBV7-9; J gene: TRBJ2-5; clone size: NA; CDR3 DNA: TGTGCCAGCAGCTGGATGGGAGAGACCCAGTACTTC; CDR3 protein: CASSWMGETQYF
D gene: NA; V gene: TRBV5-5; J gene: TRBJ2-3; clone size: NA; CDR3 DNA: TGTGCCAGCAGCCTACCCACAGAGACAGATACGCAGTATTTT; CDR3 protein: CASSLPTETDTQYF
D gene: TRBD2; V gene: TRBV5-4; J gene: TRBJ2-1; clone size: few; CDR3 DNA: TGTGCCAGCAGCTTGGAGCCAGGTAGAGCGGGAGATGGTGAGCAGTTCTTC; CDR3 protein: CASSLEPGRAGDGEQFF
D gene: NA; V gene: TRBV20-1; J gene: TRBJ2-1; clone size: few; CDR3 DNA: TGCAGTGCCAGACAAATCAATGAGCAGTTCTTC; CDR3 protein: CSARQINEQFF
D gene: TRBD2; V gene: TRBV3-1; J gene: TRBJ2-7; clone size: few; CDR3 DNA: TGTGCCAGCAGCCAAGTAGCGGGGGCCTACGAGCAGTACTTC; CDR3 protein: CASSQVAGAYEQYF
D gene: NA; V gene: TRBV2; J gene: TRBJ2-1; clone size: few; CDR3 DNA: TGTGCCAGCACCCGGGATTCCTACAATGAGCAGTTCTTC; CDR3 protein: CASTRDSYNEQFF
D gene: NA; V gene: TRBV4-1; J gene: TRBJ1-2; clone size: few; CDR3 DNA: TGCGCCAGCAGCCAAGCGTCCATTCGGCTGGAGGGCTACACCTTC; CDR3 protein: CASSQASIRLEGYTF
D gene: TRBD1; V gene: TRBV9; J gene: TRBJ1-2; clone size: NA; CDR3 DNA: TGTGCCAGCAGCGTAGGGCAGGGGGGCTATGGCTACACCTTC; CDR3 protein: CASSVGQGGYGYTF
D gene: TRBD2; V gene: TRBV5-1; J gene: TRBJ2-5; clone size: many; CDR3 DNA: TGCGCCAGCAGCCAACACGGAGGGGTTAGCGGGGATGGGACCCAGTACTTC; CDR3 protein: CASSQHGGVSGDGTQYF
D gene: NA; V gene: TRBV15; J gene: TRBJ2-3; clone size: NA; CDR3 DNA: TGTGCCACCAGCAGAGCGGGCCGCACAGATACGCAGTATTTT; CDR3 protein: CATSRAGRTDTQYF
D gene: NA; V gene: TRBV7-2; J gene: TRBJ1-4; clone size: NA; CDR3 DNA: TGTGCCAGCGGACCGGACGCAACTAATGAAAAACTGTTTTTT; CDR3 protein: CASGPDATNEKLFF
D gene: TRBD2; V gene: TRBV7-9; J gene: TRBJ2-7; clone size: few; CDR3 DNA: TGTGCCAGCAGCTTAGTGCGCGGGAGCGTTTACGAGCAGTACTTC; CDR3 protein: CASSLVRGSVYEQYF
D gene: TRBD1; V gene: TRBV6-5; J gene: TRBJ1-5; clone size: few; CDR3 DNA: TGTGCCAGCAGTTACAGTGGGACAGATTTACATAGCAATCAGCCCCAGCATTTT; CDR3 protein: CASSYSGTDLHSNQPQHF
D gene: NA; V gene: TRBV12-3/TRBV12-4; J gene: TRBJ2-5; clone size: NA; CDR3 DNA: TGTGCCAGCATACAGGGAGGCGGTGAGACCCAGTACTTC; CDR3 protein: CASIQGGGETQYF
D gene: TRBD1; V gene: TRBV7-2; J gene: TRBJ2-3; clone size: few; CDR3 DNA: TGTGCCAGCAGCTTCGGGACAGCCCTCACAGATACGCAGTATTTT; CDR3 protein: CASSFGTALTDTQYF
D gene: NA; V gene: TRBV5-5; J gene: TRBJ2-5; clone size: NA; CDR3 DNA: TGTGCCAGCAGCGGATGGCAGGGGGGTACGGAGACCCAGTACTTC; CDR3 protein: CASSGWQGGTETQYF
D gene: TRBD1; V gene: TRBV29-1; J gene: TRBJ1-1; clone size: few; CDR3 DNA: TGCAGCGTTGACCCAGGGGGCCAGGGTTCTGAAGCTTTCTTT; CDR3 protein: CSVDPGGQGSEAFF
D gene: NA; V gene: TRBV11-2; J gene: TRBJ2-7; clone size: NA; CDR3 DNA: TGTGCCAGCAGCTTAATTGCAGACGAGCAGTACTTC; CDR3 protein: CASSLIADEQYF
D gene: NA; V gene: TRBV6-2/TRBV6-3; J gene: TRBJ2-1; clone size: NA; CDR3 DNA: TGTGCCAGCAGTCCCTTTTCTACCGGGGTAATCGATGAGCAGTTCTTC; CDR3 protein: CASSPFSTGVIDEQFF
D gene: TRBD1; V gene: TRBV6-2/TRBV6-3; J gene: TRBJ1-5; clone size: NA; CDR3 DNA: TGTGCCAGCAGCCAGGGACAGGCTGAAGAGGAGCCCCAGCATTTT; CDR3 protein: CASSQGQAEEEPQHF
D gene: NA; V gene: TRBV12-3/TRBV12-4; J gene: TRBJ2-3; clone size: NA; CDR3 DNA: TGTGCCAGCACCGAGGGTTATAGCACAGATACGCAGTATTTT; CDR3 protein: CASTEGYSTDTQYF
D gene: NA; V gene: TRBV7-8; J gene: TRBJ1-2; clone size: few; CDR3 DNA: TGTGCCAGCGAGTCGATCGTGACAGACAGAGTTCATGGCTACACCTTC; CDR3 protein: CASESIVTDRVHGYTF
D gene: NA; V gene: TRBV5-1; J gene: TRBJ2-3; clone size: few; CDR3 DNA: TGCGCCAGCAGCGGTGCGCGGGCAGATACGCAGTATTTT; CDR3 protein: CASSGARADTQYF
D gene: TRBD2; V gene: TRBV3-1; J gene: TRBJ2-5; clone size: few; CDR3 DNA: TGTGCCAGCAGCCAAGATCGAGGGGGAGCGGGAGAGGAGACCCAGTACTTC; CDR3 protein: CASSQDRGGAGEETQYF
D gene: NA; V gene: TRBV25-1; J gene: TRBJ2-7; clone size: few; CDR3 DNA: TGTGCCAGCAGTGCGGTCGGAACCTACGAGCAGTACTTC; CDR3 protein: CASSAVGTYEQYF
D gene: TRBD1; V gene: TRBV5-6; J gene: TRBJ2-7; clone size: few; CDR3 DNA: TGTGCCAGCAGGATTCGAAGGGGGCGAATCGGCGAGCAGTACTTC; CDR3 protein: CASRIRRGRIGEQYF
D gene: NA; V gene: TRBV29-1; J gene: TRBJ2-5; clone size: NA; CDR3 DNA: TGCAGCGTTGAAGCCCGTCGGCCTGGAGGGGAGACCCAGTACTTC; CDR3 protein: CSVEARRPGGETQYF
D gene: NA; V gene: TRBV6-2/TRBV6-3; J gene: TRBJ2-7; clone size: NA; CDR3 DNA: TGTGCCAGCACATCCGGGACATATAGCTCCTACGAGCAGTACTTC; CDR3 protein: CASTSGTYSSYEQYF
D gene: NA; V gene: TRBV7-3; J gene: TRBJ2-6; clone size: NA; CDR3 DNA: TGTGCCAGCAACTTGGGCGGCGGCCGATCTGGGGCCAACGTCCTGACTTTC; CDR3 protein: CASNLGGGRSGANVLTF
D gene: TRBD2; V gene: TRBV7-2; J gene: TRBJ2-1; clone size: NA; CDR3 DNA: TGTGCCAGCAGCACGAAGCGGGGGCAATCCTACAATGAGCAGTTCTTC; CDR3 protein: CASSTKRGQSYNEQFF
D gene: NA; V gene: TRBV5-6; J gene: TRBJ1-1; clone size: NA; CDR3 DNA: TGTGCCAGCAGCTTGGGGACAGACTACTACACTGAAGCTTTCTTT; CDR3 protein: CASSLGTDYYTEAFF
D gene: NA; V gene: TRBV9; J gene: TRBJ1-3; clone size: NA; CDR3 DNA: TGTGCCAGCAGCACCTCACAGGGTTCTGGAAACACCATATATTTT; CDR3 protein: CASSTSQGSGNTIYF
D gene: NA; V gene: TRBV5-4; J gene: TRBJ1-1; clone size: NA; CDR3 DNA: TGTGCCAGCAGCTTGGGTCCGGGGGCTGAAGCTTTCTTT; CDR3 protein: CASSLGPGAEAFF
D gene: NA; V gene: TRBV7-2; J gene: TRBJ1-6; clone size: few; CDR3 DNA: TGTGCCAGCAGCTTAGAGCCGGGACTCGTATTGACCCTCCACTTT; CDR3 protein: CASSLEPGLVLTLHF
D gene: TRBD1; V gene: TRBV5-5; J gene: TRBJ2-2; clone size: NA; CDR3 DNA: TGTGCCAGCAGCTCTCAGGGGGCTAGCAACGGGGAGCTGTTTTTT; CDR3 protein: CASSSQGASNGELFF
D gene: NA; V gene: TRBV7-2; J gene: TRBJ1-1; clone size: once; CDR3 DNA: TGTGCCAGCAGCTTAAGCCTGAGGCGGACTGAAGCTTTCTTT; CDR3 protein: CASSLSLRRTEAFF
D gene: NA; V gene: TRBV29-1; J gene: TRBJ2-7; clone size: NA; CDR3 DNA: TGCAGCGTTGGAGGGATATCCCCCTACGAGCAGTACTTC; CDR3 protein: CSVGGISPYEQYF
D gene: TRBD1; V gene: TRBV12-3/TRBV12-4; J gene: TRBJ2-3; clone size: NA; CDR3 DNA: TGTGCCAGCGGGGGACAGGTGACTAGCACAGATACGCAGTATTTT; CDR3 protein: CASGGQVTSTDTQYF
D gene: TRBD2; V gene: TRBV11-1; J gene: TRBJ2-7; clone size: few; CDR3 DNA: TGTGCCAGCAGCCTTACTAGCGGGAGTAGTAGCGAGCAGTACTTC; CDR3 protein: CASSLTSGSSSEQYF
D gene: NA; V gene: TRBV12-3/TRBV12-4; J gene: TRBJ1-5; clone size: NA; CDR3 DNA: TGTGCCAGCAGTTTCAGACAGGTGGGACAGCCCCAGCATTTT; CDR3 protein: CASSFRQVGQPQHF
D gene: NA; V gene: TRBV12-3/TRBV12-4; J gene: TRBJ1-3; clone size: NA; CDR3 DNA: TGTGCCAGCAGGTTCGGGACAACTGGGAACACCATATATTTT; CDR3 protein: CASRFGTTGNTIYF
D gene: NA; V gene: TRBV29-1; J gene: TRBJ2-1; clone size: NA; CDR3 DNA: TGCAGCGTTGAGAGGGACAACCACTACAATGAGCAGTTCTTC; CDR3 protein: CSVERDNHYNEQFF
D gene: TRBD2; V gene: TRBV4-1; J gene: TRBJ2-1; clone size: few; CDR3 DNA: TGCGCCAGCAGCCAAGAATGGCGGGGGAAAAACAATGAGCAGTTCTTC; CDR3 protein: CASSQEWRGKNNEQFF